The 27 T cell receptor beta chains below were found in one sample sequenced in a study of CD8 T cells in ankylosing spondylitis. Antigen specificity for these receptors is unknown. TCRdb fed the 5' RACE reads into MiXCR, producing one record per CDR3 protein. Among hundreds of thousands of distinct CDR3 sequences listed, over 9.5% were seen once. Broader study findings: A motif in TCR beta, a set of several highly homologous variants, appeared characteristic of ankylosing spondylitis blood.

Sequencing was carried out using blood, either unsorted or a sorted T cell fraction (not recorded which). The receptors come from a male donor with ankylosing spondylitis.

This clonotype showed up many times. The chain carries TRBV18 and TRBJ2-3; TRBD2 is a possible D gene (5 bases). CDR1 and CDR2 (germline): KGHSH, LQKENI. Trimming left V 3 bases short and J 9 bases short, with 19 bases between. The CDR3 is 15 residues long. CDR3 coding DNA: TGTGCCAGCTCACCCGCCGGGGAGACCCGAGGGACGCAGTATTTT. This codes for CASSPAGETRGTQYF.

This clonotype was observed a few times. V usage is TRBV5-1 and J usage is TRBJ2-1; 8 bases agree with TRBD1. The trim removed 1 base at V and 4 bases at J, leaving 4 bases unmatched. Per the germline V gene, CDR1 is SGHRS and CDR2 is YFSETQ. The CDR3 extends over 15 amino acids. The CDR3 is CASSLNTGGYNEQFF. The CDR3 DNA follows: TGCGCCAGCAGCTTGAATACAGGGGGGTACAATGAGCAGTTCTTC.

This clonotype was counted between two and nine times. V usage is TRBV14 and J usage is TRBJ2-1; tentatively, D is TRBD2 (6 bases). CDR3 size: 17 residues. Germline values: CDR1 SGHDN, CDR2 FVKESK. V dropped 0 bases and J dropped 2 bases, with 14 bases sitting between them. The CDR3 region is CASSQDAAGFPYNEQFF. DNA of the CDR3: TGTGCCAGCAGCCAAGATGCGGCGGGGTTCCCCTACAATGAGCAGTTCTTC.

The J gene is TRBJ2-1, the V gene TRBV20-1, with TRBD1 identical over 7 bases. V shed 4 bases, J shed 4 bases, and the junction held 4 bases outside the gene matches. Germline-derived CDR1 and CDR2 are DFQATT and SNEGSKA (reference sequence). There are 13 residues in the CDR3. The CDR3 sequence is CSAKGQRYNEQFF. For the CDR3, the DNA is TGCAGTGCTAAGGGACAGCGATACAATGAGCAGTTCTTC.

The chain couples TRBV20-1 to TRBJ2-3; the D gene is possibly TRBD2 (5 bases). Germline V lookup: CDR1 DFQATT, CDR2 SNEGSKA (reference sequence). V was cut by 3 bases and J by 1 base, with 17 bases left in between. The CDR3 extends over 16 amino acids. The CDR3: CSASRPGSGGTDTQYF. DNA of the CDR3: TGCAGTGCTAGTAGACCTGGGAGTGGTGGCACAGATACGCAGTATTTT.

This clonotype appeared once. V is TRBV10-3 and J is TRBJ1-3; D is undetermined. This CDR3 comprises 13 residues. Deletions cut 6 bases from V and 0 bases from J, with 6 bases between. The germline CDR1 and CDR2 sequences are ENHRY and SYGVKD. The CDR3 DNA sequence: TGTGCCATCAGCGTGAGCTCTGGAAACACCATATATTTT. Amino acid sequence: CAISVSSGNTIYF.

At least ten counts were recorded for this clonotype. The chain has TRBV6-4 and TRBJ2-1, with 7 bases identical to TRBD2. The CDR3 has 15 residues. The J segment lost 4 bases and the V segment lost 0 bases, leaving 3 bases of the junction unmatched. The germline gives CDR1 MRHNA, CDR2 SNTAGT. CDR3 nucleotide sequence: TGTGCCAGCAGTGACTCTAGCGGGTTTTACAATGAGCAGTTCTTC. Translated: CASSDSSGFYNEQFF.

This chain connects TRBV5-6 to TRBJ2-7; 7 positions match TRBD1. After removal of 2 bases from V and 3 bases from J, the junction contained 5 bases not matched to a gene. The CDR3 consists of 14 residues. Per the germline V gene, CDR1 is SGHDT and CDR2 is YYEEEE. The CDR3 loop reads CASSFPGQLYEQYF. The CDR3, as DNA: TGTGCCAGCAGCTTCCCGGGACAGCTCTACGAGCAGTACTTC.

In this sample, this clonotype turned up many times. This rearrangement joins TRBV29-1 to TRBJ2-7; D may be TRBD1 (5 bases). Germline loops: CDR1 SQVTM, CDR2 ANQGSEA. The CDR3 totals 12 residues. Trimming took off 4 bases at V and 5 bases at J, with 12 bases between the two ends. CDR3 nucleotide sequence: TGCAGCGTTGGAGTTCAGGGTGACGAGCAGTACTTC. The encoded protein is CSVGVQGDEQYF.

This clonotype was observed a few times. The rearrangement links TRBV7-2 to TRBJ1-1; a possible D gene is TRBD1 (5 bases). Between the trimmed V and J ends, which lost 7 bases and 0 bases, there was a span of 15 bases. The CDR3 covers 15 residues. Germline V gene lookup returns CDR1 SGHTA and CDR2 FQGNSA. CDR3 sequence: CASTQTGTMNTEAFF. The CDR3 nucleotides read TGTGCCAGCACTCAGACGGGGACGATGAACACTGAAGCTTTCTTT.

This clonotype turned up a few times. The V and J genes are TRBV27 and TRBJ2-1, with a weak D call TRBD2 (5 bases). The length of the CDR3 is 16 residues. Trimming left V 3 bases short and J 2 bases short, with 14 bases between. Germline CDR1 reads MNHEY; CDR2 reads SMNVEV (reference sequence). The CDR3 reads CASSFLAVGAYNEQFF. The CDR3 DNA is TGTGCCAGCAGTTTCCTGGCAGTCGGGGCCTACAATGAGCAGTTCTTC.

The rearrangement joins TRBV20-1 to TRBJ1-1; no clear D gene. The CDR3 runs to 12 residues. The V end lost 6 bases, the J end lost 0 bases, and 8 bases lay between the germline ends. Per germline, CDR1 DFQATT and CDR2 SNEGSKA (reference sequence). The CDR3 region is CSAPKVNTEAFF. The CDR3 coding sequence is TGCAGTGCCCCGAAGGTGAACACTGAAGCTTTCTTT.

The chain uses TRBV5-1 and TRBJ2-1; D remains ambiguous. From germline, CDR1 is SGHRS and CDR2 YFSETQ. The CDR3 has 14 amino acids. The V and J ends lost 5 bases and 3 bases respectively, with 12 bases between them. The CDR3 is CASSSLSNYNEQFF. Here the CDR3 DNA reads TGCGCCAGCAGTTCCCTTAGCAACTACAATGAGCAGTTCTTC.

The chain is built from TRBV5-1 and TRBJ2-3; D not resolved. Trimming shortened V by 5 bases and J by 0 bases, and 7 bases separated the two germline ends. Per the germline V gene, CDR1 is SGHRS and CDR2 is YFSETQ. The CDR3 length is 13 residues. The CDR3: CASRRASTDTQYF. In nucleotides, the CDR3 is TGCGCCAGCAGACGCGCTAGCACAGATACGCAGTATTTT. Supplemented by reference TRBV5-1 and TRBJ2-3, the full variable domain reads KAGVTQTPRYLIKTRGQQVTLSCSPISGHRSVSWYQQTPGQGLQFLFEYFSETQRNKGNFPGRFSGRQFSNSRSEMNVSTLELGDSALYLCASRRASTDTQYFGPGTRLTVL.

This clonotype was seen ten or more times. The genes are TRBV29-1 and TRBJ2-1, with TRBD1 identical over 9 bases. The V gene's germline CDR1 is SQVTM and CDR2 ANQGSEA. J was trimmed by 12 bases and V by 7 bases; bases with no gene match: 16. The CDR3 length is 14 residues. The CDR3 sequence: CSGDRGSGGSGQFF. In DNA, the CDR3 is TGCAGCGGCGACAGGGGGAGTGGGGGAAGTGGGCAGTTCTTC.

This clonotype was seen at least ten times. This rearrangement joins TRBV12-3 or TRBV12-4 to TRBJ1-2; D is ambiguous. CDR3 length: 15 residues. Trimming left V 3 bases short and J 6 bases short, with 17 bases between. The CDR3 nucleotides are TGTGCCAGCAGTTTGGAGGGCGGACTAGTCCATGGCTACACCTTC. It encodes CASSLEGGLVHGYTF.

The chain carries TRBV4-2 and TRBJ2-1; D might be TRBD2 (6 bases). The CDR3 extends over 15 amino acids. Trimming shortened V by 4 bases and J by 11 bases, and 21 bases separated the two germline ends. From germline, CDR1 is LGHNA and CDR2 YNFKEQ. CDR3 nucleotide sequence: TGTGCCAGCAGCCGGGATAGCGGCTCCGGGCGGCAGCAGTTCTTC. This translates into CASSRDSGSGRQQFF.

V gene TRBV5-1 combines with J gene TRBJ2-1; a weak D match, TRBD1 (6 bases). The ends were cut back, 4 bases at V and 5 bases at J, with 13 bases in the middle. The CDR3 runs to 14 residues. CDR1 and CDR2 (germline): SGHRS, YFSETQ. The CDR3 nucleotides are TGCGCCAGCAGCCCCCCGGACAGTCACAATGAGCAGTTCTTC. Its translation: CASSPPDSHNEQFF.

This clonotype was counted only a few times. V gene TRBV29-1 combines with J gene TRBJ1-1, with D hard to call. In germline, CDR1 is SQVTM, CDR2 ANQGSEA. Trimming took 3 bases from V and 6 from J, leaving 5 bases between them. This CDR3 has 10 amino acids. The DNA for the CDR3 is TGCAGCGTTGACAATCCTGAAGCTTTCTTT. This encodes CSVDNPEAFF.

There are a few counts of this clonotype. The genes are TRBV14 and TRBJ1-3, with D possibly matching TRBD1 (5 bases). Trimming took 2 bases from V and 6 from J, leaving 8 bases between them. The V gene's germline CDR1 is SGHDN and CDR2 FVKESK. The CDR3 has 13 amino acids. CDR3 sequence reads: CASSQLGENTIYF. The CDR3 DNA reads TGTGCCAGCAGCCAACTGGGGGAAAACACCATATATTTT. Filled out from reference TRBV14 and TRBJ1-3, the complete variable domain reads EAGVTQFPSHSVIEKGQTVTLRCDPISGHDNLYWYRRVMGKEIKFLLHFVKESKQDESGMPNNRFLAERTGGTYSTLKVQPAELEDSGVYFCASSQLGENTIYFGEGSWLTVV.

In its sample, this clonotype was seen many times. The chain has TRBV29-1 and TRBJ1-1; no reliable D call. Trimming took off 4 bases at V and 1 base at J, with 7 bases between the two ends. Germline CDR1 is SQVTM and CDR2 is ANQGSEA. The CDR3 consists of 12 residues. The CDR3 protein is CSVAGGNTEAFF. CDR3 DNA sequence: TGCAGCGTTGCGGGCGGGAACACTGAAGCTTTCTTT.

This clonotype was counted a few times. The chain carries TRBV29-1 and TRBJ1-1; TRBD1 agrees at 8 bases. The CDR3 has 14 residues. V was pared by 6 bases and J by 7 bases, with 13 bases of the junction left unmatched. Germline V gene lookup returns CDR1 SQVTM and CDR2 ANQGSEA. In DNA, the CDR3 is TGCAGCGTCCAACGGTCAGGGGGCCCCCTTGAAGCTTTCTTT. Its protein product is CSVQRSGGPLEAFF. Full variable domain (remainder filled in from reference TRBV29-1 and TRBJ1-1): SAVISQKPSRDICQRGTSLTIQCQVDSQVTMMFWYRQQPGQSLTLIATANQGSEATYESGFVIDKFPISRPNLTFSTLTVSNMSPEDSSIYLCSVQRSGGPLEAFFGQGTRLTVV.

This chain joins TRBV5-1 and TRBJ1-2; D remains ambiguous. V lost 4 bases to trimming and J lost 11 bases, with 12 bases between them. Germline CDR1 SGHRS, CDR2 YFSETQ. CDR3 length equals 11 residues. CDR3 DNA sequence: TGCGCCAGCAGCAACCCGGGCCAATACACCTTC. Amino acid sequence: CASSNPGQYTF.

The chain combines TRBV6-1 with TRBJ2-3; D not certain. This CDR3 has 12 amino acids. V lost 6 bases and J lost 6, with 10 bases in between. Germline loops: CDR1 MNHNS, CDR2 SASEGT. The CDR3 coding sequence is TGTGCCAGCAGAGATATCTGGGATACGCAGTATTTT. Protein: CASRDIWDTQYF.

This clonotype appeared many times. V and J are TRBV30 and TRBJ2-3; 10 bases line up with TRBD2. The V segment lost 7 bases and the J segment 2 bases; nucleotides outside the gene matches: 6. Germline loops: CDR1 GTSNPN, CDR2 SVGIG (reference sequence). This CDR3 has 14 residues. CDR3 sequence: CASRLAGATDTQYF. Written as DNA, the CDR3 is TGTGCCTCTCGCCTAGCGGGAGCCACAGATACGCAGTATTTT.

This clonotype showed up just a few times. The V gene is TRBV7-2, the J gene TRBJ1-3, with D possibly being TRBD1 (6 bases). The CDR3 has 13 residues. V was cut by 5 bases and J by 4 bases, with 9 bases left in between. CDR1 SGHTA and CDR2 FQGNSA come from the germline V gene. The CDR3 DNA is TGTGCCAGCAGCACCGGACAGGGAAACACCATATATTTT. It specifies CASSTGQGNTIYF.

This clonotype showed up many times. The V call is TRBV7-9, the J call TRBJ1-2; D is ambiguous. Germline lookup yields CDR1 SEHNR and CDR2 FQNEAQ (reference sequence). With 7 bases removed from V and 3 bases from J, the gap between germline ends came to 15 bases. There are 14 residues in the CDR3. CDR3 sequence: CASTLGRPDYGYTF. CDR3 bases: TGTGCCAGCACCCTAGGGAGACCAGACTATGGCTACACCTTC.